The source of this TCR beta chain is a study of vaccination effects on CD4 cells after COVID-19 (dated by TCRdb to the early 2020s). General notes on the study: Participants received two doses of either the BNT162b2 or the mRNA-1273 mRNA SARS-CoV-2 vaccine. In the study, cultures from other donors were sequenced using the Oncomine TCR Beta short-read assay on an Illumina iSeq 100. The full study included 9 to 10 COVID-19 convalescent patients and a few SARS-CoV-2-naive healthy vaccine recipients. SARS-CoV-2 spike-specific CD4+ TCR repertoires were compared before and after mRNA vaccination in COVID-19 convalescent patients and in infection-naive vaccine recipients. Here is what the overall study found, with its caveats: Both infection-induced and vaccine-induced clones contracted markedly at late post-vaccination timepoints, which is consistent with waning T cell responses. In healthy vaccine recipients, vaccine-induced clones were almost all SARS-CoV-2 mono-reactive, with only 1 of 255 being cross-reactive with common cold coronaviruses. Limitations of the study were the small number of convalescent patients and the absence of early post-infection timepoints.

The library was generated by the immunoSEQ multiplex PCR assay. TCR beta CDR3 sequencing was performed on DNA from the cultured, isolated CD4+ T cells. In the authors' own workflow: Non-productive TCR sequences were removed and reads were trimmed to the CDR3 region, keeping CDR3s of at least 7 amino acids. The MANAFEST web app was used to identify antigen-specific clonotypes by comparing expansion in peptide wells with expansion in reference cultures. To count as positive, a clone had to show expansion at FDR<0.05 compared with the reference and with all other wells, an odds ratio above 5, and a frequency above 0.1% in two replicate wells. Clonotypes significantly expanded in SARS-CoV-2 spike wells and in at least one common cold coronavirus spike condition were defined as cross-reactive. Levenshtein distance calculated with the stringdist R package was used to assess CDR3 similarity, and unrooted trees were constructed with ape in R 3.6.1. TCRdb carries this immuneACCESS record with in-frame sequences only. Its versions omit some clonotypes, under half of them owing to an unresolved V gene in the studies checked, with the rest unexplained. The D gene and trimming were derived from the DNA, and the V and J assignments and clone size from that table. This sample comprises some 69,000 clones, about 70% of them detected only once. The top ten clones comprise around 3% of the sample.

About this clone: Its antigen is not yet known. No base-level quality is on record; no much larger clone is a single base apart.

To identify antigen-specific CD4+ T cell clonotypes by their expansion, the ViraFEST assay first stimulated PBMC with viral peptide pools and then applied TCR sequencing. After more than 9 days of culture, CD4+ T cells were isolated with the EasySep CD4+ T cell isolation kit. Negative nucleocapsid antibody results before and after vaccination confirmed that the healthy vaccine recipients had no prior SARS-CoV-2 infection. About 2.1 million PBMC per well were cultured in IMDM with around 5% human AB serum, 10 IU/ml IL-2 and gentamicin, plus 10 ug/ml peptides. On days 3 and 7, half of the culture medium was replaced with fresh IL-2-containing medium. Unless noted otherwise, every peptide stimulation condition was cultured in triplicate wells. Using Ficoll-Paque Plus gradient centrifugation, PBMC were separated from whole blood and then either used fresh or cryopreserved at -140C. Overlapping peptide pools spanned the spike proteins of SARS-CoV-2 and the common cold coronaviruses HCoV-NL63, HCoV-OC43 and HCoV-229E. The QIAamp micro DNA kit was used to extract genomic DNA from the cultured CD4+ T cells.

Sequences were derived from CD4+ T cells from PBMCs cultured with HCoV-NL63 spike peptides, sampled before COVID-19 vaccination. What the cell subset or site label conveys for this sample: HCoV-NL63 spike overlapping peptide pool stimulation. This TCR was sampled from a human donor who received a COVID-19 vaccine.

The CDR3 reads CASSLVLGLGRDTEAFF. The DNA sequence is as follows: TGCGCCAGCAGCTTGGTGTTGGGACTGGGGAGGGACACTGAAGCTTTCTTT. The V and J genes are TRBV5-1 and TRBJ1-1; a weak D assignment points to TRBD1 (5 bases agree). The CDR3 spans 17 residues, from the cysteine through the phenylalanine. Only the CDR3 region is kept as DNA, spanning 51 bases read in frame from base 1. The germline V gene gives CDR1 as SGHRS and CDR2 as YFSETQ. V drops 0 bases and J drops 3 bases, leaving 18 bases in between.